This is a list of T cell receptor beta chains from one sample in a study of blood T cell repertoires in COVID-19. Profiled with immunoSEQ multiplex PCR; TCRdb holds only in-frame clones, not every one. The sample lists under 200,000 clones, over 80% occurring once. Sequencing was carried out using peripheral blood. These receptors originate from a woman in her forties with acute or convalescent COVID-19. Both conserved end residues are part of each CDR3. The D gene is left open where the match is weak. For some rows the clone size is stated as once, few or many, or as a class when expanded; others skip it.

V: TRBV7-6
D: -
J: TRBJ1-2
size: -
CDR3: CASSLSLEGLPYGYTF
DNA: TGTGCCAGCAGCTTATCCCTGGAGGGCCTTCCCTATGGCTACACCTTC

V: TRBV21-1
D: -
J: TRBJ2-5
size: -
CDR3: CASSKLKDRVSETQYF
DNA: TGTGCCAGCAGCAAGTTAAAGGACAGGGTCTCAGAGACCCAGTACTTC

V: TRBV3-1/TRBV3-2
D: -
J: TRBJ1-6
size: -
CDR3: CASSRAGESPLHF
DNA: TGTGCCAGCAGTCGGGCGGGAGAATCACCCCTCCACTTT

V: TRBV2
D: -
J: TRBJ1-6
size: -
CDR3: CASLQGYNSPLHF
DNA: TGTGCCAGTTTACAGGGATATAATTCACCCCTCCACTTT

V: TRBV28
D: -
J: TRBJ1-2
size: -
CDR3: CATGVGGNYGYTF
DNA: TGTGCCACGGGGGTGGGTGGAAACTATGGCTACACCTTC

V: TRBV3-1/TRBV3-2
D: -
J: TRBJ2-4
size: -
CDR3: CASSRGHAAKNIQYF
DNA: TGTGCCAGCAGCCGGGGGCACGCAGCCAAAAACATTCAGTACTTC

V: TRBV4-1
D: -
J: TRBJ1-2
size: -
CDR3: CASSQEEVTGSYGYTF
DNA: TGCGCCAGCAGCCAAGAGGAAGTCACAGGGTCTTATGGCTACACCTTC

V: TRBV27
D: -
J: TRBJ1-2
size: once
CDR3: CASRPTGGQIGYTF
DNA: TGTGCCAGCAGGCCCACGGGGGGCCAGATTGGCTACACCTTC

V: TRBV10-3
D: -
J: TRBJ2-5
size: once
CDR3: CAISEWAEQETQYF
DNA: TGTGCCATCAGTGAGTGGGCAGAACAAGAGACCCAGTACTTC

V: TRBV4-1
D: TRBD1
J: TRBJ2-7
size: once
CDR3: CASSQEGQGAREQYF
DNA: TGCGCCAGCAGCCAGGAGGGACAGGGGGCTCGAGAGCAGTACTTC